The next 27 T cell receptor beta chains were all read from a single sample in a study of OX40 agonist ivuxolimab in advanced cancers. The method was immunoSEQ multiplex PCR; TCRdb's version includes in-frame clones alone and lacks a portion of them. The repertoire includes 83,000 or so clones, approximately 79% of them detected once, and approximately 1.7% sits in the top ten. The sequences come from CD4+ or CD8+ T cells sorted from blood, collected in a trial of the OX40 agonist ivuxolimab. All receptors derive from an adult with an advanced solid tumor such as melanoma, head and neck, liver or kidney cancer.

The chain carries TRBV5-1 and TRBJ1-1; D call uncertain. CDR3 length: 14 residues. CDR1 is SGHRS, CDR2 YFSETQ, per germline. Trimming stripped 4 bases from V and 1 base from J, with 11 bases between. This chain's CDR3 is CASSRPQENTEAFF. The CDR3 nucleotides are TGCGCCAGCAGCAGGCCCCAGGAGAACACTGAAGCTTTCTTT.

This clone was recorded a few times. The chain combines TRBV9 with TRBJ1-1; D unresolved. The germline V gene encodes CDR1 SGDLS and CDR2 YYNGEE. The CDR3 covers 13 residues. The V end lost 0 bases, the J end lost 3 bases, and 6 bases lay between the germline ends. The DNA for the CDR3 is TGTGCCAGCAGCGTAGTTGACGACACTGAAGCTTTCTTT. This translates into CASSVVDDTEAFF.

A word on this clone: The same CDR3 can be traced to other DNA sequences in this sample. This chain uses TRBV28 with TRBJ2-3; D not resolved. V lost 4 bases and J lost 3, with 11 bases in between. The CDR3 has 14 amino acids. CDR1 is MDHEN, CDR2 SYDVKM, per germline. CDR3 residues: CASSYTDGTDTQYF. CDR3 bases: TGTGCCAGCAGTTATACTGATGGGACAGATACGCAGTATTTT.

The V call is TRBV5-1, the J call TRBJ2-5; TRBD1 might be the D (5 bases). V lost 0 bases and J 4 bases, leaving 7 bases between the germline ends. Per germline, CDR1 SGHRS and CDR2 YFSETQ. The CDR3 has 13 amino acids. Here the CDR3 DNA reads TGCGCCAGCAGCTTGGCAAGGGGAGAGACCCAGTACTTC. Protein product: CASSLARGETQYF.

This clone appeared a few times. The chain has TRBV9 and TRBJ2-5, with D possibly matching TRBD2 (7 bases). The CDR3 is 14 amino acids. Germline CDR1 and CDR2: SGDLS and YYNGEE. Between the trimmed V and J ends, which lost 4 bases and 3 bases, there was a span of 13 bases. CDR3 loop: CASSHWGGEETQYF. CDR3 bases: TGTGCCAGCAGCCACTGGGGGGGCGAAGAGACCCAGTACTTC.

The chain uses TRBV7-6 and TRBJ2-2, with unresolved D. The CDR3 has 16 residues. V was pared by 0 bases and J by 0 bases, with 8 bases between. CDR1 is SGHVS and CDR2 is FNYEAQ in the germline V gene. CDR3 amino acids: CASSLAFRTNTGELFF. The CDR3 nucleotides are TGTGCCAGCAGCTTAGCTTTCAGAACGAACACCGGGGAGCTGTTTTTT.

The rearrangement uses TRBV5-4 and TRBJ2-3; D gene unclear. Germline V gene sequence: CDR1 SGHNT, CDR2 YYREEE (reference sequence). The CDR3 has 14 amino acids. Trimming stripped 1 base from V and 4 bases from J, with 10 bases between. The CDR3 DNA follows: TGTGCCAGCAGCTTGACCCAGGTTGCAGATACGCAGTATTTT. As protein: CASSLTQVADTQYF. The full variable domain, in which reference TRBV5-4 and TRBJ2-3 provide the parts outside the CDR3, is ETGVTQSPTHLIKTRGQQVTLRCSSQSGHNTVSWYQQALGQGPQFIFQYYREEENGRGNFPPRFSGLQFPNYSSELNVNALELDDSALYLCASSLTQVADTQYFGPGTRLTVL.

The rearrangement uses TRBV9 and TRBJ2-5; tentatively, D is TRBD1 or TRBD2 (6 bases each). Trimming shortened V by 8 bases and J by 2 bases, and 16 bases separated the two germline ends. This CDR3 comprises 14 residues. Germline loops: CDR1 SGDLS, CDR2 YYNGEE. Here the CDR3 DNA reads TGTGCCAGTCAGAAAGGAGGGGGGCAAGAGACCCAGTACTTC. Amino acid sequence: CASQKGGGQETQYF.

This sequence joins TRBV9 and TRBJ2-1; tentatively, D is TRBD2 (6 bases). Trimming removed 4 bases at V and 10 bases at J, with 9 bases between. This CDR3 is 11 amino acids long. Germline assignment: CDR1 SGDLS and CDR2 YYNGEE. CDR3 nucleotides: TGTGCCAGCAGCAGGGACTGGGAGCAGTTCTTC. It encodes CASSRDWEQFF. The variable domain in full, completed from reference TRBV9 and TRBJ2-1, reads DSGVTQTPKHLITATGQRVTLRCSPRSGDLSVYWYQQSLDQGLQFLIQYYNGEERAKGNILERFSAQQFPDLHSELNLSSLELGDSALYFCASSRDWEQFFGPGTRLTVL.

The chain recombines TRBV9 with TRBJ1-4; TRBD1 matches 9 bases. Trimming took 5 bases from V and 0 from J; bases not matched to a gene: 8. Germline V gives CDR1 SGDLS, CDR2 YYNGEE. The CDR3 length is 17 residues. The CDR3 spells CASRAGTGRATNEKLFF. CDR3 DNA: TGTGCCAGCAGAGCCGGGACAGGGAGGGCAACTAATGAAAAACTGTTTTTT. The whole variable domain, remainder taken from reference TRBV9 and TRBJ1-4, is DSGVTQTPKHLITATGQRVTLRCSPRSGDLSVYWYQQSLDQGLQFLIQYYNGEERAKGNILERFSAQQFPDLHSELNLSSLELGDSALYFCASRAGTGRATNEKLFFGSGTQLSVL.

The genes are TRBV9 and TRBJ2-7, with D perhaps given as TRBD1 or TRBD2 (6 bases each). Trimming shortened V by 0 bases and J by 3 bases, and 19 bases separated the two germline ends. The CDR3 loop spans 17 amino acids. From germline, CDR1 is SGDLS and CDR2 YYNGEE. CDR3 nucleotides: TGTGCCAGCAGCGTAGGCGGGACATCGAACTACCGCTACGAGCAGTACTTC. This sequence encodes CASSVGGTSNYRYEQYF. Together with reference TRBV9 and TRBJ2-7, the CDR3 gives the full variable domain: DSGVTQTPKHLITATGQRVTLRCSPRSGDLSVYWYQQSLDQGLQFLIQYYNGEERAKGNILERFSAQQFPDLHSELNLSSLELGDSALYFCASSVGGTSNYRYEQYFGPGTRLTVT.

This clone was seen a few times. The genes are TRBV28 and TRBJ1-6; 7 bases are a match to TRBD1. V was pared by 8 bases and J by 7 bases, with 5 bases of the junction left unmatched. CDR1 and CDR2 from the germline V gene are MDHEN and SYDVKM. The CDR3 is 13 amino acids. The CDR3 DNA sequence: TGTGCCAGCGGAACAGGGGTAAATTCACCCCTCCACTTT. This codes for CASGTGVNSPLHF.

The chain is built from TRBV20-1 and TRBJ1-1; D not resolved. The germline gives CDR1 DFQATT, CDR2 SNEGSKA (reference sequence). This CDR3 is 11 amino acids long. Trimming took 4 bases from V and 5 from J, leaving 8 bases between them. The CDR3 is CSAIGVTEAFF. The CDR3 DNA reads TGCAGTGCTATTGGCGTGACTGAAGCTTTCTTT.

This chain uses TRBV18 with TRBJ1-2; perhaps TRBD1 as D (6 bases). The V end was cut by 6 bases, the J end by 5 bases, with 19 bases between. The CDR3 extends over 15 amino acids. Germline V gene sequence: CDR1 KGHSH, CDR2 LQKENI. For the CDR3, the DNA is TGTGCCAGCTCGCAGACCCAGGGGAGCGCTTATGGCTACACCTTC. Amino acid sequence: CASSQTQGSAYGYTF.

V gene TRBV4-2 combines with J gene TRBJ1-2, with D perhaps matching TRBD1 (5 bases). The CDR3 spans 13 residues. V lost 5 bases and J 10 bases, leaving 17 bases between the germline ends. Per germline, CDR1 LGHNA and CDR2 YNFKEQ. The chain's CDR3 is CASSSGALDTYTF. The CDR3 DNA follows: TGTGCCAGCAGCAGTGGCGCCTTGGACACCTACACCTTC.

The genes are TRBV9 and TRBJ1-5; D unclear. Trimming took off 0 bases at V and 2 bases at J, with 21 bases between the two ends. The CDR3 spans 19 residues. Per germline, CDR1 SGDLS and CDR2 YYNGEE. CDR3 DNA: TGTGCCAGCAGCGTAGTTGGAGACCCGGCTGTATACGGCAATCAGCCCCAGCATTTT. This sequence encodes CASSVVGDPAVYGNQPQHF. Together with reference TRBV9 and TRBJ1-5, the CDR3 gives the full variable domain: DSGVTQTPKHLITATGQRVTLRCSPRSGDLSVYWYQQSLDQGLQFLIQYYNGEERAKGNILERFSAQQFPDLHSELNLSSLELGDSALYFCASSVVGDPAVYGNQPQHFGDGTRLSIL.

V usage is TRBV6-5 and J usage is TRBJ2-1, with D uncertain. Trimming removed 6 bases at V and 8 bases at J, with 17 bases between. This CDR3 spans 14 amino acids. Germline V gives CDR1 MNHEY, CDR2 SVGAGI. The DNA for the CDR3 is TGTGCCAGCAGGTACGGACCGCTCGCCTATGAGCAGTTCTTC. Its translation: CASRYGPLAYEQFF.

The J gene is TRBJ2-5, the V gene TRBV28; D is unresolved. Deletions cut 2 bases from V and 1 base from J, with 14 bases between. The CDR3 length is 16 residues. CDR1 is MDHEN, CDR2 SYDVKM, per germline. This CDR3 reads CASSLLQGRSQETQYF. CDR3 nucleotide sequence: TGTGCCAGCAGTTTACTTCAAGGACGGAGCCAAGAGACCCAGTACTTC. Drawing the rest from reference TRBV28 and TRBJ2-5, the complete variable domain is DVKVTQSSRYLVKRTGEKVFLECVQDMDHENMFWYRQDPGLGLRLIYFSYDVKMKEKGDIPEGYSVSREKKERFSLILESASTNQTSMYLCASSLLQGRSQETQYFGPGTRLLVL.

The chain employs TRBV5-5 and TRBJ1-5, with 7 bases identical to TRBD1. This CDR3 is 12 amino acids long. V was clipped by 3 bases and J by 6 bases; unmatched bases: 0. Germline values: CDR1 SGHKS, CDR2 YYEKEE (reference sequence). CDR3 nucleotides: TGTGCCAGCAGCTACAGGGGTCAGCCCCAGCATTTT. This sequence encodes CASSYRGQPQHF.

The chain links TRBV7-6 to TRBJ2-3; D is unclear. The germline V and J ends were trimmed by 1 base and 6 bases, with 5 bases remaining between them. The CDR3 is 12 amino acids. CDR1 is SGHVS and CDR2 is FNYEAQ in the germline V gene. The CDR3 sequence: CASSLDGDTQYF. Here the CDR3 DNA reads TGTGCCAGCAGCTTAGACGGGGATACGCAGTATTTT.

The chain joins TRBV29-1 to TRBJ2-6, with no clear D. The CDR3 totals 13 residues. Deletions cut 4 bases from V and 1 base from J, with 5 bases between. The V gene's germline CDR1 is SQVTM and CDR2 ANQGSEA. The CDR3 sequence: CSVGESGANVLTF. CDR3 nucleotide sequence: TGCAGCGTTGGAGAGTCTGGGGCCAACGTCCTGACTTTC.

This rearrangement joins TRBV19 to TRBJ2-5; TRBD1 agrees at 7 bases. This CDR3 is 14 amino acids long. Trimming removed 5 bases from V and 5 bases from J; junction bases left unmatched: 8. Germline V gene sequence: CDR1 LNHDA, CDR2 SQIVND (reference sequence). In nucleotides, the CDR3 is TGTGCCAGTAGTGTAAACAGGGGTGAGGAGACCCAGTACTTC. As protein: CASSVNRGEETQYF.

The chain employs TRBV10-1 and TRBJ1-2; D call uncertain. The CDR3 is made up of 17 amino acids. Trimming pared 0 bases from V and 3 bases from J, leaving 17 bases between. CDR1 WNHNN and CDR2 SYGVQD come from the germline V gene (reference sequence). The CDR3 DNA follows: TGCGCCAGCAGTGAGTCCGTCCTCCCAGCCCACTACTATGGCTACACCTTC. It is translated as CASSESVLPAHYYGYTF.

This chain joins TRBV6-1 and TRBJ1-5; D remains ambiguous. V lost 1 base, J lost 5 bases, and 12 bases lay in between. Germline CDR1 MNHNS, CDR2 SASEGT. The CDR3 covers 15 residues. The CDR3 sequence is CASSEGVRADQPQHF. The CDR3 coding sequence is TGTGCCAGCAGTGAAGGTGTGAGGGCGGATCAGCCCCAGCATTTT.

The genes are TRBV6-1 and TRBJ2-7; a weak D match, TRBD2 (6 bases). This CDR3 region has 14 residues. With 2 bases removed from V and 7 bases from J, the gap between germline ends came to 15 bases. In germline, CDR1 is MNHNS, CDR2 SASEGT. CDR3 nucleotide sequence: TGTGCCAGCAGTGAATACCGGGACTGGGGTGAGCAGTACTTC. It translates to CASSEYRDWGEQYF.

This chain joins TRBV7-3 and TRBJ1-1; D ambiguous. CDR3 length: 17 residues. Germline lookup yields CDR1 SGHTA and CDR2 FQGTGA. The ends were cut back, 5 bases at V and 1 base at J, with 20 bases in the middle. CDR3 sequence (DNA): TGTGCCAGCAGCCCTGGGGTCGGGGTGCGTGCGAACACTGAAGCTTTCTTT. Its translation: CASSPGVGVRANTEAFF.

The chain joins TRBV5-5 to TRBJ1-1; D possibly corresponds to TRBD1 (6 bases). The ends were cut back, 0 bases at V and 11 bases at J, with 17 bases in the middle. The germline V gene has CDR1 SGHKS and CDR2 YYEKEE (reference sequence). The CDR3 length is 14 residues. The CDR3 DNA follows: TGTGCCAGCAGCTTGGCGGGGGGCCCTTTGTACGCTTTCTTT. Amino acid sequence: CASSLAGGPLYAFF.